These T cell receptor beta chains were read from a single sample in a study of T cell responses to AZD1222 COVID-19 vaccine. TCRdb keeps only in-frame clones here, not all; method: immunoSEQ multiplex PCR. The table has fewer than 120,000 clones, around nine tenths seen once; the top ten hold more than 2%. Here the sequenced sample was peripheral blood, taken 28 days after the second AZD1222 dose. Source of these receptors: an adult who received the AZD1222 COVID-19 vaccine. Each CDR3 is given with its conserved first and last residue. Fields, in order: CDR3 DNA, CDR3 protein, J gene, V gene, clone size, D gene. The D gene is left open where the match is weak. Size is omitted from some rows. Given values are once, few, many or a class for expanded clones.

cdr3_nt: TGTGCCAGCAGTGGGGAGGGTTCCGGGGAGCTGTTTTTT; cdr3_aa: CASSGEGSGELFF; j_call: TRBJ2-2; v_call: TRBV12-3/TRBV12-4; clone_size: once; d_call: TRBD2
cdr3_nt: TGCGCCAGCAGCTCCGACAGAGCCTCTGGAAACACCATATATTTT; cdr3_aa: CASSSDRASGNTIYF; j_call: TRBJ1-3; v_call: TRBV5-1; clone_size: NA; d_call: NA
cdr3_nt: TGTGCTAGCACCCTAGAGTGGGCTACGAGCTCCTACGAGCAGTACTTC; cdr3_aa: CASTLEWATSSYEQYF; j_call: TRBJ2-7; v_call: TRBV7-7; clone_size: NA; d_call: NA
cdr3_nt: TGTGCCAGTAGTATCTCCGAGGGGGGCAACTATGGCTACACCTTC; cdr3_aa: CASSISEGGNYGYTF; j_call: TRBJ1-2; v_call: TRBV19; clone_size: NA; d_call: NA
cdr3_nt: TGTGCCAGCAGCCCAGGCCCCCCCCGATCCGAGCAGTACTTC; cdr3_aa: CASSPGPPRSEQYF; j_call: TRBJ2-7; v_call: TRBV9; clone_size: once; d_call: NA
cdr3_nt: TGTGCCAGCAGGGGTCTACACGAAAAACTGTTTTTT; cdr3_aa: CASRGLHEKLFF; j_call: TRBJ1-4; v_call: TRBV6-5; clone_size: NA; d_call: NA
cdr3_nt: TGTGCCAGCAGCCAAGATCTGGCAGGGCGGTCTTTCTTT; cdr3_aa: CASSQDLAGRSFF; j_call: TRBJ1-1; v_call: TRBV3-1/TRBV3-2; clone_size: NA; d_call: NA
cdr3_nt: TGTGCCAGCAGTGATAAAACCGGGACGGGAGAAAAACTGTTTTTT; cdr3_aa: CASSDKTGTGEKLFF; j_call: TRBJ1-4; v_call: TRBV25-1; clone_size: NA; d_call: NA
cdr3_nt: TGTGCCAGCAGTTTTGGGGGCATGAACACTGAAGCTTTCTTT; cdr3_aa: CASSFGGMNTEAFF; j_call: TRBJ1-1; v_call: TRBV28; clone_size: NA; d_call: NA
cdr3_nt: TGCGCCAGCAGCTCGGGGAGCACAGATACGCAGTATTTT; cdr3_aa: CASSSGSTDTQYF; j_call: TRBJ2-3; v_call: TRBV5-1; clone_size: NA; d_call: NA
cdr3_nt: TGTGCCAGCAGCTCAAGACCACAGGGGGAGTACTTC; cdr3_aa: CASSSRPQGEYF; j_call: TRBJ2-7; v_call: TRBV11-2; clone_size: NA; d_call: TRBD1
cdr3_nt: TGTGCCAGCAGCGTAGTCAGCCAAGAGACCCAGTACTTC; cdr3_aa: CASSVVSQETQYF; j_call: TRBJ2-5; v_call: TRBV9; clone_size: NA; d_call: NA
cdr3_nt: TGCGCCAGCAGTCGCCTCGACCCTTCGGGGTCCGGGGAGCTGTTTTTT; cdr3_aa: CASSRLDPSGSGELFF; j_call: TRBJ2-2; v_call: TRBV5-1; clone_size: NA; d_call: NA
cdr3_nt: TGTGCCTGGAGTCCCACCGGTTCACCCCTCCACTTT; cdr3_aa: CAWSPTGSPLHF; j_call: TRBJ1-6; v_call: TRBV30; clone_size: once; d_call: NA
cdr3_nt: TGTGCCAGCAGTGGACAGGGGAGCTCCTACGAGCAGTACTTC; cdr3_aa: CASSGQGSSYEQYF; j_call: TRBJ2-7; v_call: TRBV2; clone_size: NA; d_call: TRBD1
cdr3_nt: TGTGCCAGCAGTAGCTCTGGGGCCAACGTCCTGACTTTC; cdr3_aa: CASSSSGANVLTF; j_call: TRBJ2-6; v_call: TRBV7-9; clone_size: NA; d_call: NA
cdr3_nt: TGTGCCAGCAGCTTAGGAGCAGGGGCGTCCGGCACTGAAGCTTTCTTT; cdr3_aa: CASSLGAGASGTEAFF; j_call: TRBJ1-1; v_call: TRBV7-9; clone_size: NA; d_call: NA
cdr3_nt: TGTGCCACCAGCCCTGCCTACACCGGGGAGCTGTTTTTT; cdr3_aa: CATSPAYTGELFF; j_call: TRBJ2-2; v_call: TRBV15; clone_size: NA; d_call: NA
cdr3_nt: TGTGCCAGCAGGCAGGGAGAGGATTCACCCCTCCACTTT; cdr3_aa: CASRQGEDSPLHF; j_call: TRBJ1-6; v_call: TRBV6-5; clone_size: NA; d_call: NA
cdr3_nt: TGTGCCAGCAGCCAAGTACGGACGAACACTGAAGCTTTCTTT; cdr3_aa: CASSQVRTNTEAFF; j_call: TRBJ1-1; v_call: TRBV3-1/TRBV3-2; clone_size: NA; d_call: NA
cdr3_nt: TGTGCCACTCGCCAGGGAAAGACCTACGAGCAGTACTTC; cdr3_aa: CATRQGKTYEQYF; j_call: TRBJ2-7; v_call: TRBV27; clone_size: NA; d_call: NA
cdr3_nt: TGTGCCAGCTCACCTTCCGGACAGCAAGAGACCCAGTACTTC; cdr3_aa: CASSPSGQQETQYF; j_call: TRBJ2-5; v_call: TRBV18; clone_size: NA; d_call: NA
cdr3_nt: TGTGCCAGCAGTGACTCGATTGGCAGGGGCGAAAGGGGCTATGGCTACACCTTC; cdr3_aa: CASSDSIGRGERGYGYTF; j_call: TRBJ1-2; v_call: TRBV6-4; clone_size: NA; d_call: NA
cdr3_nt: TGTGCCAGCAGCTTAGCTACAGGGCGCGATGAGCAGTTCTTC; cdr3_aa: CASSLATGRDEQFF; j_call: TRBJ2-1; v_call: TRBV7-9; clone_size: NA; d_call: NA
cdr3_nt: TGTGCCATCCTTCAAGCTTCTGACAGGGGCCCGTACGAGCAGTACTTC; cdr3_aa: CAILQASDRGPYEQYF; j_call: TRBJ2-7; v_call: TRBV2; clone_size: NA; d_call: TRBD1
cdr3_nt: TGTGCCAGTACTAAGCTCGGGGAAAAACTGTTTTTT; cdr3_aa: CASTKLGEKLFF; j_call: TRBJ1-4; v_call: TRBV19; clone_size: once; d_call: NA
cdr3_nt: TGTGCCAGCAGCCTAGCGGGGGCAAATACGCAGTATTTT; cdr3_aa: CASSLAGANTQYF; j_call: TRBJ2-3; v_call: TRBV7-9; clone_size: NA; d_call: TRBD2
cdr3_nt: TGTGCCTGGAGTGTGGGGACAGTTAATTCACCCCTCCACTTT; cdr3_aa: CAWSVGTVNSPLHF; j_call: TRBJ1-6; v_call: TRBV30; clone_size: NA; d_call: TRBD1
cdr3_nt: TGTGCTAGTGGCCAGGGGAACACTGAAGCTTTCTTT; cdr3_aa: CASGQGNTEAFF; j_call: TRBJ1-1; v_call: TRBV12-5; clone_size: NA; d_call: NA
cdr3_nt: TGCGCCAGCAGCCTTACAGGGGTCCCCACTGGGGCCGAGCAGTACTTC; cdr3_aa: CASSLTGVPTGAEQYF; j_call: TRBJ2-7; v_call: TRBV5-1; clone_size: once; d_call: TRBD1
cdr3_nt: TGTGCCAGCAGCTTGTCGGGGGGGCAGGAGACCCAGTACTTC; cdr3_aa: CASSLSGGQETQYF; j_call: TRBJ2-5; v_call: TRBV7-2; clone_size: NA; d_call: TRBD2
cdr3_nt: TGTGCCAGCAGCTTACTCTACGAGCAGTACTTC; cdr3_aa: CASSLLYEQYF; j_call: TRBJ2-7; v_call: TRBV11-2; clone_size: NA; d_call: NA
cdr3_nt: TGCGCCAGCAGCTTGGAAGGGGGGAACTACGAGCAGTACTTC; cdr3_aa: CASSLEGGNYEQYF; j_call: TRBJ2-7; v_call: TRBV5-1; clone_size: NA; d_call: NA
cdr3_nt: TGTGCCAGCAGTTTAGGAGGGCGGACATATGGCTACACCTTC; cdr3_aa: CASSLGGRTYGYTF; j_call: TRBJ1-2; v_call: TRBV28; clone_size: NA; d_call: NA
cdr3_nt: TGCGCCAGCATAAGGACAGGGGTTAGCACAGATACGCAGTATTTT; cdr3_aa: CASIRTGVSTDTQYF; j_call: TRBJ2-3; v_call: TRBV5-1; clone_size: NA; d_call: TRBD1
cdr3_nt: TGTGCCAGCAGTTCCGACCGGGACTGGCAGTTCTTC; cdr3_aa: CASSSDRDWQFF; j_call: TRBJ2-1; v_call: TRBV6-5; clone_size: NA; d_call: NA
cdr3_nt: TGTGCCAGTGGGAGGGACAGAATGAACACTGAAGCTTTCTTT; cdr3_aa: CASGRDRMNTEAFF; j_call: TRBJ1-1; v_call: TRBV3-1/TRBV3-2; clone_size: NA; d_call: TRBD1
cdr3_nt: TGTGCCAGCAGCTTTGACAGTTTACAAGAGACCCAGTACTTC; cdr3_aa: CASSFDSLQETQYF; j_call: TRBJ2-5; v_call: TRBV7-2; clone_size: NA; d_call: NA
cdr3_nt: TGTGCCAGCAGCCAATATCCAGGTGAAGCTTTCTTT; cdr3_aa: CASSQYPGEAFF; j_call: TRBJ1-1; v_call: TRBV3-1/TRBV3-2; clone_size: NA; d_call: NA
cdr3_nt: TGTGCCAGCAGTGCCACCGGGACAGGGGGCCCCTACAATGAGCAGTTCTTC; cdr3_aa: CASSATGTGGPYNEQFF; j_call: TRBJ2-1; v_call: TRBV27; clone_size: NA; d_call: TRBD1
cdr3_nt: TGTGCCAGCCGAGCTGGGGATACGCAGTATTTT; cdr3_aa: CASRAGDTQYF; j_call: TRBJ2-3; v_call: TRBV7-9; clone_size: NA; d_call: NA
cdr3_nt: TGTGCCAGCAGTTACTCGGGGGGAGGGGCCGCAGATACGCAGTATTTT; cdr3_aa: CASSYSGGGAADTQYF; j_call: TRBJ2-3; v_call: TRBV6-5; clone_size: NA; d_call: TRBD2
cdr3_nt: TGTGCCAGCAGCCAACCTAGCGGGGGGGTTTGGGAGACCCAGTACTTC; cdr3_aa: CASSQPSGGVWETQYF; j_call: TRBJ2-5; v_call: TRBV3-1/TRBV3-2; clone_size: once; d_call: TRBD2
cdr3_nt: TGCGCCAGCAGCCCCGGGTCAACAGCAGATACGCAGTATTTT; cdr3_aa: CASSPGSTADTQYF; j_call: TRBJ2-3; v_call: TRBV5-1; clone_size: NA; d_call: NA
cdr3_nt: TGTGCCAGCAGTAGGACGGAATATAATTCACCCCTCCACTTT; cdr3_aa: CASSRTEYNSPLHF; j_call: TRBJ1-6; v_call: TRBV6-5; clone_size: NA; d_call: NA
cdr3_nt: TGTGCCAGCAGCGTGCTCGCTGGGGGTTTGGAGACCCAGTACTTC; cdr3_aa: CASSVLAGGLETQYF; j_call: TRBJ2-5; v_call: TRBV9; clone_size: NA; d_call: NA
cdr3_nt: TGTGCCAGCAGCTTAGGCAGACAGGGCCTTCAGCCCCAGCATTTT; cdr3_aa: CASSLGRQGLQPQHF; j_call: TRBJ1-5; v_call: TRBV13; clone_size: once; d_call: TRBD1
cdr3_nt: TGTGCCAGCAGTTACGGGTCGTCTGCGTACGAGCAGTACTTC; cdr3_aa: CASSYGSSAYEQYF; j_call: TRBJ2-7; v_call: TRBV6-2/TRBV6-3; clone_size: few; d_call: NA
cdr3_nt: TGTGCCAGCAGCCCCTTTATGTATAGCAATCAGCCCCAGCATTTT; cdr3_aa: CASSPFMYSNQPQHF; j_call: TRBJ1-5; v_call: TRBV13; clone_size: NA; d_call: NA
cdr3_nt: TGTGCCAGCAGCCGCGGCCAGGGTGAGCAGTTCTTC; cdr3_aa: CASSRGQGEQFF; j_call: TRBJ2-1; v_call: TRBV5-6; clone_size: NA; d_call: NA
cdr3_nt: TGTGCCAGCAGTTCGCAGGATCTCCTCAACACCGGGGAGCTGTTTTTT; cdr3_aa: CASSSQDLLNTGELFF; j_call: TRBJ2-2; v_call: TRBV6-5; clone_size: NA; d_call: NA
cdr3_nt: TGTGCCAGCAGTTCCGATTCTCGACCGCAGTATTTT; cdr3_aa: CASSSDSRPQYF; j_call: TRBJ2-3; v_call: TRBV6-2/TRBV6-3; clone_size: NA; d_call: NA
cdr3_nt: TGCGCCAGCAGCTTGGGGAACAGGGCCCTCCGTTATACGCAGTATTTT; cdr3_aa: CASSLGNRALRYTQYF; j_call: TRBJ2-3; v_call: TRBV5-1; clone_size: NA; d_call: NA
cdr3_nt: TGCAGTGCTCGTGGACAGGGAGATGCCAATCAGCCCCAGCATTTT; cdr3_aa: CSARGQGDANQPQHF; j_call: TRBJ1-5; v_call: TRBV20-1; clone_size: NA; d_call: TRBD1
cdr3_nt: TGTGCCAGCAGCTCCCCCGGCGGGGAGGCGACCGGGGAGCTGTTTTTT; cdr3_aa: CASSSPGGEATGELFF; j_call: TRBJ2-2; v_call: TRBV5-4; clone_size: NA; d_call: NA